What follows are 28 T cell receptor beta chains derived from one specimen sequenced in a study of T cell responses to AZD1222 COVID-19 vaccine (TCRdb year 2021). Library prep was done by the immunoSEQ multiplex PCR assay. TCRdb stores this immuneACCESS table with in-frame sequences only. Part of the clones is absent; in the studies checked, under half of the shortfall reflects unresolved V genes, and no reason is known for the rest. Across this sample there are approximately 100,000 clones, with about nine tenths seen only once. 1% to 1.5% of the sample is held by the ten biggest clonotypes. The time point label on this specimen signifies: baseline before first vaccination. The sample here was peripheral blood, taken on day 0 of AZD1222 vaccination. All receptors come from an adult in good health.

The chain has TRBV4-2 and TRBJ1-1; D may be TRBD1 (5 bases). V lost 5 bases to trimming and J lost 3 bases, with 19 bases between them. This CDR3 has 16 residues. The V gene's germline CDR1 is LGHNA and CDR2 YNFKEQ. The CDR3 nucleotides are TGTGCCAGCAGCGGACGGGACGGGCCTGTGGACACTGAAGCTTTCTTT. Translation: CASSGRDGPVDTEAFF.

V usage is TRBV7-9 and J usage is TRBJ2-2; 8 bases are a match to TRBD1. With 11 bases clipped from V and 3 bases from J, the junction kept 11 bases outside the gene matches. The CDR3 is 15 amino acids. The germline V gene encodes CDR1 SEHNR and CDR2 FQNEAQ (reference sequence). The CDR3 DNA is TGTGCCGGGCAGGACAGGGACGGAGACACCGGGGAGCTGTTTTTT. Its protein is CAGQDRDGDTGELFF.

This sequence joins TRBV27 and TRBJ1-5, with D uncertain. The CDR3 spans 14 residues. Trimming shortened V by 1 base and J by 2 bases, and 6 bases separated the two germline ends. Germline CDR1 is MNHEY and CDR2 is SMNVEV (reference sequence). This CDR3 is CASSLWVGNQPQHF. The CDR3 region has the DNA TGTGCCAGCAGTTTATGGGTGGGCAATCAGCCCCAGCATTTT.

Only a few counts were recorded for this clone. Germline and junction disagree at one end, which may indicate a read error. This chain uses TRBV6-2 or TRBV6-3 with TRBJ1-4; a possible D gene is TRBD1 (6 bases). Germline assignment: CDR1 MNHEY and CDR2 SVGEGT. The CDR3 extends over 16 amino acids. CDR3 in DNA: TGTGCCAGCAGTTACGATTGGGGGACAACTACTGAAAAACTGTTTTTT. Its protein is CASSYDWGTTTEKLFF.

The J gene is TRBJ2-1, the V gene TRBV10-3; 8 bases map to TRBD2. Germline V gives CDR1 ENHRY, CDR2 SYGVKD. The CDR3 runs to 15 residues. J gave up 7 bases and V 3 bases, and 8 bases lay outside the gene matches. The CDR3 reads CAISESGGSGNEQFF. The CDR3 DNA reads TGTGCCATCAGTGAAAGCGGGGGATCGGGGAATGAGCAGTTCTTC.

The table lists this clone with a few counts. This chain links TRBV27 with TRBJ1-2, with 8 nucleotides matching TRBD1. The length of the CDR3 is 16 residues. Germline V gene sequence: CDR1 MNHEY, CDR2 SMNVEV (reference sequence). V lost 5 bases and J lost 3; bases outside the gene matches: 11. CDR3 amino acids: CASSKIGQGRDYGYTF. In nucleotides, the CDR3 is TGTGCCAGCAGTAAAATCGGACAGGGAAGGGACTATGGCTACACCTTC.

The rearrangement links TRBV7-6 to TRBJ1-5; unclear D gene. Germline V gene data show CDR1 as SGHVS and CDR2 as FNYEAQ. Trimming left V 5 bases short and J 5 bases short, with 16 bases between. CDR3 length: 15 residues. Here the CDR3 DNA reads TGTGCCAGCAGCCAGGAGGTTGGGGTACATCAGCCCCAGCATTTT. Its translation is CASSQEVGVHQPQHF.

This clone was observed a single time. The gene calls are TRBV15 and TRBJ2-3, with 7 positions matching TRBD2. Germline values: CDR1 LNHNV, CDR2 YYDKDF (reference sequence). CDR3 length: 17 residues. Trimming took 8 bases from V and 4 from J; bases not matched to a gene: 18. In DNA form, the CDR3 reads TGTGCCACCCGATCAACGGGGGGTGAGAGTGTTGCAGATACGCAGTATTTT. Translated, it gives CATRSTGGESVADTQYF.

This chain connects TRBV5-1 to TRBJ2-5; TRBD2 agrees at 11 bases. The CDR3 is made up of 16 amino acids. Germline CDR1 and CDR2: SGHRS and YFSETQ. J gave up 5 bases and V 0 bases, and 6 bases lay outside the gene matches. In DNA, the CDR3 is TGCGCCAGCAGCTTGGGTCTAGCGGGGGGACTTGAGACCCAGTACTTC. This translates into CASSLGLAGGLETQYF. Full variable domain (missing parts from reference TRBV5-1 and TRBJ2-5): KAGVTQTPRYLIKTRGQQVTLSCSPISGHRSVSWYQQTPGQGLQFLFEYFSETQRNKGNFPGRFSGRQFSNSRSEMNVSTLELGDSALYLCASSLGLAGGLETQYFGPGTRLLVL.

The chain recombines TRBV2 with TRBJ2-1; no clear D. The CDR3 runs 12 residues. Trimming removed 1 base at V and 3 bases at J, with 1 base between. CDR1 and CDR2 from the germline V gene are SNHLY and FYNNEI. This CDR3 is CASSEGYNEQFF. The DNA of the CDR3 is TGTGCCAGCAGTGAAGGCTACAATGAGCAGTTCTTC. Variable domain in full (rest from reference TRBV2 and TRBJ2-1): EPEVTQTPSHQVTQMGQEVILRCVPISNHLYFYWYRQILGQKVEFLVSFYNNEISEKSEIFDDQFSVERPDGSNFTLKIRSTKLEDSAMYFCASSEGYNEQFFGPGTRLTVL.

The chain recombines TRBV6-5 with TRBJ1-6; 8 bases match TRBD1. This CDR3 has 15 amino acids. Unmatched junction bases numbered 5, after V lost 6 bases and J lost 4 bases. CDR1 and CDR2 (germline): MNHEY, SVGAGI. The CDR3 loop reads CASRQTGAYNSPLHF. The CDR3 region has the DNA TGTGCCAGCAGGCAGACAGGGGCGTATAATTCACCCCTCCACTTT.

The rearrangement joins TRBV10-2 to TRBJ2-7; 9 bases fit TRBD1. After removal of 4 bases from V and 4 bases from J, the junction contained 2 bases not matched to a gene. Looked up from germline, CDR1 is WSHSY and CDR2 is SAAADI. The CDR3 has 13 residues. CDR3 sequence: CASSADRGYEQYF. The CDR3 region has the DNA TGCGCCAGCAGTGCCGACAGGGGGTACGAGCAGTACTTC.

The V and J genes are TRBV5-6 and TRBJ2-7; D may be TRBD1 or TRBD2 (6 bases each). CDR3 length equals 15 residues. V gave up 3 bases and J gave up 5 bases, with 18 bases separating them. The germline gives CDR1 SGHDT, CDR2 YYEEEE. CDR3 DNA: TGTGCCAGCAGCTCAATTCACAGGGAGGACGACGAGCAGTACTTC. This encodes CASSSIHREDDEQYF. Drawing the rest from reference TRBV5-6 and TRBJ2-7, the complete variable domain is DAGVTQSPTHLIKTRGQQVTLRCSPKSGHDTVSWYQQALGQGPQFIFQYYEEEERQRGNFPDRFSGHQFPNYSSELNVNALLLGDSALYLCASSSIHREDDEQYFGPGTRLTVT.

The chain is built from TRBV15 and TRBJ1-2; no clear D. This CDR3 is 18 amino acids long. V was shortened by 3 bases and J by 1 base, with 21 bases between the two germline ends. Germline V gene sequence: CDR1 LNHNV, CDR2 YYDKDF (reference sequence). CDR3 DNA: TGTGCCACCAGCAGGGGCCCTCCGGCGAGGACCGTTAACTATGGCTACACCTTC. It yields the protein CATSRGPPARTVNYGYTF.

The chain recombines TRBV19 with TRBJ1-4; no clear D. Looked up from germline, CDR1 is LNHDA and CDR2 is SQIVND (reference sequence). Trimming removed 6 bases from V and 7 bases from J, with 15 bases in between. This CDR3 has 14 residues. Here the CDR3 DNA reads TGTGCCAGTAGCTCACGGACCGGGAGTGAAAAACTGTTTTTT. It translates to CASSSRTGSEKLFF.

This clone was counted only a few times. The chain couples TRBV19 to TRBJ1-4, with D hard to call. Germline V gene lookup returns CDR1 LNHDA and CDR2 SQIVND (reference sequence). There are 13 residues in the CDR3. V was cut by 7 bases and J by 3 bases, with 9 bases left in between. The CDR3 DNA reads as TGTGCCAGTAAAACCGGGTCTAATGAAAAACTGTTTTTT. This encodes CASKTGSNEKLFF. Supplemented by reference TRBV19 and TRBJ1-4, the full variable domain reads DGGITQSPKYLFRKEGQNVTLSCEQNLNHDAMYWYRQDPGQGLRLIYYSQIVNDFQKGDIAEGYSVSREKKESFPLTVTSAQKNPTAFYLCASKTGSNEKLFFGSGTQLSVL.

The rearrangement joins TRBV13 to TRBJ2-4; D uncertain. This CDR3 region has 16 residues. CDR1 is PRHDT and CDR2 is FYEKMQ in the germline V gene (reference sequence). V dropped 0 bases and J dropped 7 bases, with 16 bases sitting between them. The CDR3 DNA is TGTGCCAGCAGCTTAGGGTGGGCGTCTATTGGGAACATTCAGTACTTC. It encodes CASSLGWASIGNIQYF. The full variable domain, with the rest looked up from reference TRBV13 and TRBJ2-4, is AAGVIQSPRHLIKEKRETATLKCYPIPRHDTVYWYQQGPGQDPQFLISFYEKMQSDKGSIPDRFSAQQFSDYHSELNMSSLELGDSALYFCASSLGWASIGNIQYFGAGTRLSVL.

V gene TRBV19 combines with J gene TRBJ1-1, with TRBD1 as a possible D gene (5 bases). CDR1 is LNHDA and CDR2 is SQIVND in the germline V gene (reference sequence). The CDR3 runs to 12 residues. V lost 10 bases and J lost 4, with 13 bases in between. The CDR3 here is CAIDSGGTEAFF. The DNA of the CDR3 is TGTGCCATAGACAGTGGGGGCACTGAAGCTTTCTTT.

The CDR3 DNA is TGTGCCAGCAGCAAAAGTACCCAGGGGGCAAACGAGCAGTACTTC. Amino acids: CASSKSTQGANEQYF. This chain joins TRBV21-1 and TRBJ2-7; the table's D call TRBD1 went unverified against the DNA. TRBV21-1 is recorded as a pseudogene. The CDR3 loop spans 15 amino acids.

The rearrangement links TRBV3-1 (or the pseudogene TRBV3-2) to TRBJ1-2; D not resolved. V was cut by 5 bases and J by 3 bases, with 13 bases left in between. Germline V gene data show CDR1 as LGHDT and CDR2 as YNNKEL (reference sequence). CDR3 length equals 14 residues. CDR3 nucleotide sequence: TGTGCCAGCAGCTCGGGTTCAAATGACTATGGCTACACCTTC. Its translation: CASSSGSNDYGYTF.

The chain employs TRBV6-5 and TRBJ1-5; D might be TRBD1 (6 bases). Germline-derived CDR1 and CDR2 are MNHEY and SVGAGI. The CDR3 runs to 14 residues. V shed 2 bases and J shed 7 bases, with 12 bases lying between them. This CDR3 reads CASSYGPGAQPQHF. CDR3 nucleotides: TGTGCCAGCAGTTACGGGCCAGGGGCGCAGCCCCAGCATTTT.

V and J are TRBV7-9 and TRBJ1-1, with D perhaps TRBD1 (6 bases). Looked up from germline, CDR1 is SEHNR and CDR2 is FQNEAQ (reference sequence). V gave up 5 bases and J gave up 2 bases, with 24 bases separating them. CDR3 length: 18 residues. The DNA for the CDR3 is TGTGCCAGCAGCCAGCGCGGGGGGGCTCGCCCCCCCAACACTGAAGCTTTCTTT. Its protein is CASSQRGGARPPNTEAFF.

The chain is built from TRBV9 and TRBJ2-5, with D perhaps TRBD2 (5 bases). From germline, CDR1 is SGDLS and CDR2 YYNGEE. V lost 0 bases and J lost 1, with 7 bases in between. This CDR3 contains 14 residues. The CDR3 DNA reads as TGTGCCAGCAGCGTAGGAGGGCTCCAAGAGACCCAGTACTTC. Translated, it gives CASSVGGLQETQYF. The full variable domain, rest sourced from reference TRBV9 and TRBJ2-5, is DSGVTQTPKHLITATGQRVTLRCSPRSGDLSVYWYQQSLDQGLQFLIQYYNGEERAKGNILERFSAQQFPDLHSELNLSSLELGDSALYFCASSVGGLQETQYFGPGTRLLVL.

This sequence joins TRBV9 and TRBJ2-1, with D tentatively TRBD1 (6 bases). The CDR3 loop spans 15 amino acids. Germline-derived CDR1 and CDR2 are SGDLS and YYNGEE. Trimming left V 0 bases short and J 1 base short, with 8 bases between. CDR3 sequence reads: CASSVVGGSYNEQFF. Here the CDR3 DNA reads TGTGCCAGCAGCGTAGTAGGGGGTTCCTACAATGAGCAGTTCTTC. Drawing the rest from reference TRBV9 and TRBJ2-1, the complete variable domain is DSGVTQTPKHLITATGQRVTLRCSPRSGDLSVYWYQQSLDQGLQFLIQYYNGEERAKGNILERFSAQQFPDLHSELNLSSLELGDSALYFCASSVVGGSYNEQFFGPGTRLTVL.

The V call is TRBV28, the J call TRBJ1-2; D unresolved. Germline assignment: CDR1 MDHEN and CDR2 SYDVKM. The V end was cut by 5 bases, the J end by 0 bases, with 10 bases between. The CDR3 is 14 amino acids. In DNA, the CDR3 is TGTGCCAGCAGTCCTGGGTCATCTAACTATGGCTACACCTTC. Encoded protein: CASSPGSSNYGYTF.

V and J are TRBV6-5 and TRBJ1-1; 8 nucleotides line up with TRBD1. Germline V CDR1 and CDR2: MNHEY, SVGAGI. CDR3 size: 15 residues. V lost 7 bases, J lost 7 bases, and 14 bases stayed unmatched. CDR3 nucleotide sequence: TGTGCCAGCAAGGATGTTCCAGGGGGCGCCGGTGAAGCTTTCTTT. The encoded protein is CASKDVPGGAGEAFF.

The chain joins TRBV10-3 to TRBJ1-5; tentative D call: TRBD1 (5 bases). This CDR3 is built from 15 residues. V was shortened by 2 bases and J by 5 bases, with 13 bases between the two germline ends. Looked up from germline, CDR1 is ENHRY and CDR2 is SYGVKD. CDR3 loop: CAISERGISDQPQHF. The CDR3 DNA is TGTGCCATCAGTGAGAGGGGAATCTCTGATCAGCCCCAGCATTTT.

This clone was detected only a few times. The rearrangement joins TRBV7-3 to TRBJ1-1; D unclear. The CDR3 is made up of 13 amino acids. Germline assignment: CDR1 SGHTA and CDR2 FQGTGA. V lost 3 bases and J lost 8, with 13 bases in between. CDR3 sequence reads: CASSLDGNGEAFF. As DNA, the CDR3 is TGTGCCAGCAGCTTGGATGGGAATGGGGAAGCTTTCTTT.